The 22 T cell receptor beta chains reported below all come from one sample, sequenced in a study of shared clonotypes between healthy human individuals. The naive CD8 subset, CD45RO-negative cells positively selected for CCR7, excluded terminally differentiated effector memory CD45RA+ cells. Assay used: immunoSEQ multiplex PCR; TCRdb lists only in-frame clones, some missing. The profile covers 1.5 million to 2.5 million clones, with approximately 94% appearing a single time and approximately 1% taken by the ten largest. Sample: naive CD8+ T cells sorted from blood. Every receptor here comes from a man younger than 35 in good health.

V and J are TRBV7-9 and TRBJ2-7; TRBD1 might be the D (6 bases). The CDR3 runs to 16 residues. CDR1 is SEHNR and CDR2 is FQNEAQ in the germline V gene (reference sequence). V lost 5 bases, J lost 2 bases, and 19 bases lay in between. The CDR3 bases are TGTGCCAGCAGCCTAGAGGGTTCGACAGGTCCCTACGAGCAGTACTTC. Translating it yields CASSLEGSTGPYEQYF.

This rearrangement joins TRBV28 to TRBJ1-6; D is unresolved. The CDR3 has 15 residues. The germline V and J ends were trimmed by 3 bases and 9 bases, with 15 bases remaining between them. Germline V gene sequence: CDR1 MDHEN, CDR2 SYDVKM. Here the CDR3 DNA reads TGTGCCAGCAGTTTCAGAAGAGACGGCGGTTCACCCCTCCACTTT. It codes for CASSFRRDGGSPLHF.

The chain recombines TRBV27 with TRBJ2-3, with 8 bases aligning to TRBD2. The CDR3 has 15 residues. Trimming cost V 5 bases and J 4 bases; bases outside gene matches: 8. Germline V gene lookup returns CDR1 MNHEY and CDR2 SMNVEV (reference sequence). This CDR3 reads CASSPSGRGADTQYF. The DNA of the CDR3 is TGTGCCAGCAGTCCTTCCGGGAGGGGCGCAGATACGCAGTATTTT.

J is TRBJ1-6 and V is TRBV10-2, with D possibly TRBD1 on 6 matching bases. This CDR3 has 18 amino acids. Germline lookup yields CDR1 WSHSY and CDR2 SAAADI. V lost 3 bases and J 3 bases, leaving 18 bases between the germline ends. The CDR3 sequence is CASSDQIQGYYYNSPLHF. The CDR3 bases are TGCGCCAGCAGTGACCAGATACAGGGTTACTACTATAATTCACCCCTCCACTTT.

V usage is TRBV11-2 and J usage is TRBJ2-5; TRBD2 agrees at 14 bases. The V segment lost 1 base and the J segment 8 bases; nucleotides outside the gene matches: 6. Germline V gives CDR1 SGHAT, CDR2 FQNNGV. The CDR3 is 16 amino acids. The CDR3 reads CASSLVKGLAGDTQYF. Written as DNA, the CDR3 is TGTGCCAGCAGCTTAGTCAAGGGACTAGCGGGAGATACCCAGTACTTC.

The V gene is TRBV5-1, the J gene TRBJ2-3; 10 bases align to TRBD2. Looked up from germline, CDR1 is SGHRS and CDR2 is YFSETQ. This CDR3 comprises 19 residues. J was trimmed by 4 bases and V by 1 base; bases with no gene match: 15. The CDR3, as DNA: TGCGCCAGCAGCTTGACCCTAGCGGGAGAACTGTGGTCCGCAGATACGCAGTATTTT. It specifies CASSLTLAGELWSADTQYF.

The genes are TRBV2 and TRBJ2-2, with D possibly TRBD2 on 5 matching bases. The V and J ends lost 3 bases and 10 bases respectively, with 18 bases between them. CDR3 length equals 15 residues. Germline V gene data show CDR1 as SNHLY and CDR2 as FYNNEI. CDR3 sequence (DNA): TGTGCCAGCAGTGATTATATTGCGGGTAGAGAGGAGCTGTTTTTT. Its protein is CASSDYIAGREELFF.

V and J are TRBV14 and TRBJ1-2; D is perhaps TRBD1 (6 bases). The germline V gene has CDR1 SGHDN and CDR2 FVKESK. This CDR3 is 14 amino acids long. Trimming took 4 bases from V and 5 from J, leaving 14 bases between them. The CDR3 spells CASSPQGVGYGYTF. The CDR3 bases are TGTGCCAGCAGCCCACAGGGAGTAGGATATGGCTACACCTTC.

The rearrangement uses TRBV11-2 and TRBJ2-1, with D hard to call. This CDR3 contains 13 residues. V was trimmed by 5 bases and J by 0 bases, leaving 5 bases between them. CDR1 SGHAT and CDR2 FQNNGV come from the germline V gene. The CDR3 sequence is CASSKSSYNEQFF. In DNA, the CDR3 is TGTGCCAGCAGCAAAAGCTCCTACAATGAGCAGTTCTTC.

This sequence joins TRBV11-2 and TRBJ1-1; no definite D call. CDR1 SGHAT and CDR2 FQNNGV come from the germline V gene. The CDR3 spans 11 residues. V was pared by 2 bases and J by 7 bases, with 5 bases between. CDR3 residues: CASSLNGEAFF. The CDR3 coding sequence is TGTGCCAGCAGCTTAAACGGTGAAGCTTTCTTT.

The chain has TRBV6-5 and TRBJ1-6; D may be TRBD1 (5 bases). CDR3 size: 13 residues. Germline assignment: CDR1 MNHEY and CDR2 SVGAGI. Trimming cost V 11 bases and J 5 bases, with 13 bases left between them. The CDR3 reads CASGDLNNSPLHF. CDR3 DNA sequence: TGTGCCTCGGGGGACCTTAATAATTCACCCCTCCACTTT.

The chain combines TRBV30 with TRBJ2-2, with D uncertain. The CDR3 spans 17 residues. V dropped 5 bases and J dropped 0 bases, with 19 bases sitting between them. Germline V gene data show CDR1 as GTSNPN and CDR2 as SVGIG (reference sequence). The CDR3 loop is CAWEIEGIASNTGELFF. CDR3 sequence (DNA): TGTGCCTGGGAGATTGAAGGGATTGCTTCGAACACCGGGGAGCTGTTTTTT.

A note on this clone: Other DNA sequences in the same sample also yield this CDR3. The rearrangement links TRBV19 to TRBJ1-1; D may be TRBD1 (5 bases). V was cut by 3 bases and J by 5 bases, with 10 bases left in between. Germline CDR1 and CDR2: LNHDA and SQIVND (reference sequence). This CDR3 region has 13 residues. CDR3 sequence reads: CASSIGQGTEAFF. The CDR3 bases are TGTGCCAGTAGTATTGGCCAGGGAACTGAAGCTTTCTTT.

The rearrangement joins TRBV18 to TRBJ1-1; tentatively, D is TRBD1 (5 bases). This CDR3 has 13 residues. V was clipped by 3 bases and J by 11 bases, with 16 bases between them. Germline CDR1 is KGHSH and CDR2 is LQKENI. The CDR3 nucleotides read TGTGCCAGCTCACCCGGGACGGCCAAAGAGGCTTTCTTT. Its protein is CASSPGTAKEAFF.

This chain joins TRBV16 and TRBJ2-7; 7 bases align to TRBD1. The CDR3 is 13 residues long. Per the germline V gene, CDR1 is KGHSY and CDR2 is FQNENV. With V trimmed by 2 bases and J by 9 bases, 7 bases remained unmatched. CDR3 sequence (DNA): TGTGCCAGCAGCCAAAATCCCCGGACAGGGCAGTACTTC. Translated, it gives CASSQNPRTGQYF.

The chain recombines TRBV4-3 with TRBJ2-7; weak D call: TRBD2 (5 bases). V dropped 3 bases and J dropped 5 bases, with 11 bases sitting between them. Looked up from germline, CDR1 is LGHNA and CDR2 is YSLEER. The CDR3 has 13 residues. The CDR3 protein is CASSQMLGNEQYF. Here the CDR3 DNA reads TGCGCCAGCAGCCAGATGCTCGGGAACGAGCAGTACTTC.

The genes are TRBV27 and TRBJ2-5, with 7 bases that match TRBD1. The length of the CDR3 is 17 residues. Looked up from germline, CDR1 is MNHEY and CDR2 is SMNVEV (reference sequence). V gave up 0 bases and J gave up 7 bases; unmatched junction bases: 14. CDR3 region: CASSLSSQQGTFATQYF. The CDR3 region has the DNA TGTGCCAGCAGTTTATCGTCCCAACAGGGGACCTTCGCGACCCAGTACTTC.

This sequence joins TRBV10-3 and TRBJ2-1; 8 bases align to TRBD1. J gave up 0 bases and V 6 bases, and 4 bases lay outside the gene matches. Germline lookup yields CDR1 ENHRY and CDR2 SYGVKD. The CDR3 is made up of 15 amino acids. The CDR3 DNA is TGTGCCATCAGAGGACAGGGAAGCTCCTACAATGAGCAGTTCTTC. Protein sequence: CAIRGQGSSYNEQFF.

The rearrangement uses TRBV28 and TRBJ2-2; possibly TRBD1 for D (5 bases). The ends were cut back, 5 bases at V and 6 bases at J, with 19 bases in the middle. Germline V gene sequence: CDR1 MDHEN, CDR2 SYDVKM. The CDR3 length is 16 residues. The CDR3 nucleotides read TGTGCCAGCAGTCGCCCATTCCAAGGGGCCCCCGGGGAGCTGTTTTTT. This sequence encodes CASSRPFQGAPGELFF.

V usage is TRBV15 and J usage is TRBJ1-6; D is uncertain. Deletions cut 0 bases from V and 4 bases from J, with 13 bases between. Germline V gene sequence: CDR1 LNHNV, CDR2 YYDKDF (reference sequence). The CDR3 has 17 residues. CDR3 DNA: TGTGCCACCAGCAGAGATCTGTACACTTTATATAATTCACCCCTCCACTTT. Translation gives CATSRDLYTLYNSPLHF.

The V and J genes are TRBV6-8 and TRBJ2-1; 9 positions agree with TRBD2. Trimming at V came to 6 bases and at J to 9 bases, leaving 12 bases not matched to a gene. Germline assignment: CDR1 MNHGY and CDR2 SAAAGT. The CDR3 runs 15 residues. CDR3 amino acids: CASSPLAGSGGEQFF. The CDR3 DNA follows: TGTGCCAGCAGCCCTCTAGCGGGGTCAGGGGGTGAGCAGTTCTTC.

A remark on this clone: The same CDR3 also results from other DNA sequences found in this sample. The rearrangement uses TRBV6-5 and TRBJ2-7; D unresolved. The CDR3 covers 14 residues. Germline assignment: CDR1 MNHEY and CDR2 SVGAGI. Trimming shortened V by 2 bases and J by 0 bases, and 8 bases separated the two germline ends. CDR3 sequence reads: CASSYGDSSYEQYF. Written as DNA, the CDR3 is TGTGCCAGCAGTTACGGGGATAGCTCCTACGAGCAGTACTTC.